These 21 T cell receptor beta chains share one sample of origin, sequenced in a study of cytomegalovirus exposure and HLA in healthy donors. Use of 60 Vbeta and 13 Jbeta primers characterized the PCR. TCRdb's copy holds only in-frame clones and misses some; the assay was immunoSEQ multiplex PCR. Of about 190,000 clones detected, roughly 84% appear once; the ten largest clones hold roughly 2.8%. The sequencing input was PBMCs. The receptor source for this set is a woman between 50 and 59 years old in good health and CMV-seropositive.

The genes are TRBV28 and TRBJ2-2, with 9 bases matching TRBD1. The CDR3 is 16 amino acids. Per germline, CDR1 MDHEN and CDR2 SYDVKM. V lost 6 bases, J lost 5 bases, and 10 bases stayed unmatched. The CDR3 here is CASRARGQGQTGELFF. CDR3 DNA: TGTGCCAGCAGGGCCCGGGGACAGGGCCAGACCGGGGAGCTGTTTTTT.

The CDR3 sequence is CSAREANEQFF. In nucleotides, the CDR3 is TGCAGTGCTAGAGAAGCTAATGAGCAGTTCTTC. The V and J genes are TRBV20-1 and TRBJ2-1; D ambiguous. CDR3 length equals 11 residues. Germline V lookup: CDR1 DFQATT, CDR2 SNEGSKA (reference sequence). V dropped 0 bases and J dropped 7 bases, with 4 bases sitting between them.

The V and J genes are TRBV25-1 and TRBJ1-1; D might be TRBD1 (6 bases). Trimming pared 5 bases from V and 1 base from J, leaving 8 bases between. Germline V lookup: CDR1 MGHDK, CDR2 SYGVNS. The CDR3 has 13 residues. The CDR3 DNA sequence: TGTGCCAGCAGTCCGGGACAGAACACTGAAGCTTTCTTT. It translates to CASSPGQNTEAFF.

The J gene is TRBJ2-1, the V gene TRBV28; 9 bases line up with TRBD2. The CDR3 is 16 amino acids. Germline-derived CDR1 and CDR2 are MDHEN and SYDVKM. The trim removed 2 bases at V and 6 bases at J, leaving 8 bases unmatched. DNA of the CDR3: TGTGCCAGCAGTTTAAAGTCCAGCGGGGGGCGCAATGAGCAGTTCTTC. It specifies CASSLKSSGGRNEQFF.

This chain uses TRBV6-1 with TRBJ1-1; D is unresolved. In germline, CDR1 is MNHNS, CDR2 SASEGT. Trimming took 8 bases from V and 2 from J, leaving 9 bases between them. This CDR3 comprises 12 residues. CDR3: CASYEGNTEAFF. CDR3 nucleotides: TGTGCCAGCTACGAGGGAAACACTGAAGCTTTCTTT.

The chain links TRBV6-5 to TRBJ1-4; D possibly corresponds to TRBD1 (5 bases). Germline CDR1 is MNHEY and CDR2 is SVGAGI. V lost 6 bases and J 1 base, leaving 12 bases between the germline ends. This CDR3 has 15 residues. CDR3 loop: CASRAPQGTNEKLFF. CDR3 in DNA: TGTGCCAGCAGGGCTCCTCAGGGAACTAATGAAAAACTGTTTTTT.

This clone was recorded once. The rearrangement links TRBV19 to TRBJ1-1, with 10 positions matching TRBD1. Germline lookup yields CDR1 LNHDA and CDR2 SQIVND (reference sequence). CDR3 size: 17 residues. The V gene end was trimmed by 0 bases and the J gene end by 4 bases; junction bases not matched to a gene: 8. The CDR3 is CASSIDWDRGMSTEAFF. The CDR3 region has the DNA TGTGCCAGTAGTATAGATTGGGACAGGGGTATGAGCACTGAAGCTTTCTTT. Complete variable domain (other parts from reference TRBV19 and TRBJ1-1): DGGITQSPKYLFRKEGQNVTLSCEQNLNHDAMYWYRQDPGQGLRLIYYSQIVNDFQKGDIAEGYSVSREKKESFPLTVTSAQKNPTAFYLCASSIDWDRGMSTEAFFGQGTRLTVV.

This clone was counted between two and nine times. CDR3 DNA sequence: TGTGCCAGCAGCGTAGAGGGGCTGAGTTACAATGAGCAGTTCTTC. Translation: CASSVEGLSYNEQFF. The chain has TRBV9 and TRBJ2-1, with a possible D match to TRBD1 (5 bases). V lost 0 bases to trimming and J lost 4 bases, with 11 bases between them. The CDR3 length is 15 residues. Germline V gene lookup returns CDR1 SGDLS and CDR2 YYNGEE.

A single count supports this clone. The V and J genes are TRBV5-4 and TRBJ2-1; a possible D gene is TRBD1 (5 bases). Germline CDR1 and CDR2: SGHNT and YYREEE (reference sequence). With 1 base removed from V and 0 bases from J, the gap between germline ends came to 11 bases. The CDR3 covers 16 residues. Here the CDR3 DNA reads TGTGCCAGCAGCTTGCAGGGTAGGAGCTCCTACAATGAGCAGTTCTTC. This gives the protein CASSLQGRSSYNEQFF. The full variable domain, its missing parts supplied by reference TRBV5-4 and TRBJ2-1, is ETGVTQSPTHLIKTRGQQVTLRCSSQSGHNTVSWYQQALGQGPQFIFQYYREEENGRGNFPPRFSGLQFPNYSSELNVNALELDDSALYLCASSLQGRSSYNEQFFGPGTRLTVL.

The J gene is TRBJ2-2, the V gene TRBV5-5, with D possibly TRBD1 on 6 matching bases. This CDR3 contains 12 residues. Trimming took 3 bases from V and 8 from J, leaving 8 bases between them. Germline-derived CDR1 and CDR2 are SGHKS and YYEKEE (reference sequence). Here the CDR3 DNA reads TGTGCCAGCAGCTCGGGGACAGGGGAGCTGTTTTTT. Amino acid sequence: CASSSGTGELFF. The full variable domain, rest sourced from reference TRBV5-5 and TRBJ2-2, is DAGVTQSPTHLIKTRGQQVTLRCSPISGHKSVSWYQQVLGQGPQFIFQYYEKEERGRGNFPDRFSARQFPNYSSELNVNALLLGDSALYLCASSSGTGELFFGEGSRLTVL.

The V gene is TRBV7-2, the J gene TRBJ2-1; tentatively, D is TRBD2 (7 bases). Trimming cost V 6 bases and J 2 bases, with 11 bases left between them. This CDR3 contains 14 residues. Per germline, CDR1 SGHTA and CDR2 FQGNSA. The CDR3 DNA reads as TGTGCCAGCAGGCCGGGGGGCGCCTACAATGAGCAGTTCTTC. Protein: CASRPGGAYNEQFF.

CDR3 in amino acids: CASSLGDRGQETQYF. CDR3 DNA sequence: TGTGCCAGCAGCTTAGGAGACAGGGGACAGGAGACCCAGTACTTC. The chain has TRBV7-9 and TRBJ2-5, with 8 bases aligning to TRBD1. The V and J ends lost 1 base and 5 bases, in that order; junction bases with no gene match: 6. The germline gives CDR1 SEHNR, CDR2 FQNEAQ (reference sequence). The CDR3 consists of 15 residues. The entire variable domain, with the rest obtained from reference TRBV7-9 and TRBJ2-5, is as follows: DTGVSQNPRHKITKRGQNVTFRCDPISEHNRLYWYRQTLGQGPEFLTYFQNEAQLEKSRLLSDRFSAERPKGSFSTLEIQRTEQGDSAMYLCASSLGDRGQETQYFGPGTRLLVL.

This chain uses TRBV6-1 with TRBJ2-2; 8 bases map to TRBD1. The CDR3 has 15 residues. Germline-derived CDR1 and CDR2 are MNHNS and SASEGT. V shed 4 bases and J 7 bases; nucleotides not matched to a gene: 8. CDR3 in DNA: TGTGCCAGCAGTGCCCAGGGGGCGAAGGGCGGGGAGCTGTTTTTT. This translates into CASSAQGAKGGELFF.

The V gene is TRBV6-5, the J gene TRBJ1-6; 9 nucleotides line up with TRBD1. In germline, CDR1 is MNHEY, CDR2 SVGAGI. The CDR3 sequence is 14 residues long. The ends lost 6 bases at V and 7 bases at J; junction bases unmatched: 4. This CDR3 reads CASRDRGGNSPLHF. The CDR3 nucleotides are TGTGCCAGCAGGGACAGGGGAGGAAATTCACCCCTCCACTTT.

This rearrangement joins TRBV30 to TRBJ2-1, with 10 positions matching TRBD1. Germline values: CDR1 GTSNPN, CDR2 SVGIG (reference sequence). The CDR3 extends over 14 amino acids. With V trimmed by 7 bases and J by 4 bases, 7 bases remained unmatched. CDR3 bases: TGTGCCTTGGATCCGGGACAGGGGTACAATGAGCAGTTCTTC. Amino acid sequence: CALDPGQGYNEQFF.

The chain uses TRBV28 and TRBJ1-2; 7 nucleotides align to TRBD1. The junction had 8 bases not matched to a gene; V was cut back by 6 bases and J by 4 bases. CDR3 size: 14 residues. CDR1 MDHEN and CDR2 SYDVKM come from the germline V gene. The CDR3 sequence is CASSLDRVGYGYTF. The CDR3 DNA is TGTGCCAGCAGCCTTGACAGGGTCGGCTATGGCTACACCTTC.

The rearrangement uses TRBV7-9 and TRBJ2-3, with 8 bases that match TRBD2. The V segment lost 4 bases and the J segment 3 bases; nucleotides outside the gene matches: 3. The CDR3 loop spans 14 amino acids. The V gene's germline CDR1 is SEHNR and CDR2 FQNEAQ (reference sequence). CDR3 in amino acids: CASSSGGQTDTQYF. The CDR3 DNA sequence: TGTGCCAGCAGCTCGGGGGGGCAAACAGATACGCAGTATTTT.

CDR3 sequence: CAWSLVVARGEAFF. CDR3 DNA: TGTGCCTGGAGCCTAGTTGTGGCTAGGGGTGAAGCTTTCTTT. The V gene is TRBV30, the J gene TRBJ1-1; tentative D call: TRBD1 (5 bases). Germline CDR1 reads GTSNPN; CDR2 reads SVGIG (reference sequence). This CDR3 region has 14 residues. Between the trimmed V and J ends, which lost 3 bases and 7 bases, there was a span of 18 bases.

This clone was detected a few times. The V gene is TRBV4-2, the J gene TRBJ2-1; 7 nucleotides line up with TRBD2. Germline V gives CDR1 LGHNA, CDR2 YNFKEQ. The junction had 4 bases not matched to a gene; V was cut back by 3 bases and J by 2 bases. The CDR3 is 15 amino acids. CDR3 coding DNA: TGTGCCAGCAGCCAGACGGGGGGACCCTACAATGAGCAGTTCTTC. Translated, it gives CASSQTGGPYNEQFF.

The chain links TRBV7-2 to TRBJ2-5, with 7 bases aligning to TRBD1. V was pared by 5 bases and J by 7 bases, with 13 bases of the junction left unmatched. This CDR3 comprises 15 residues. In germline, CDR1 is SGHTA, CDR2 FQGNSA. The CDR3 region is CASSHLRGPQGTQYF. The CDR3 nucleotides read TGTGCCAGCAGCCATCTGAGGGGGCCCCAGGGGACCCAGTACTTC.

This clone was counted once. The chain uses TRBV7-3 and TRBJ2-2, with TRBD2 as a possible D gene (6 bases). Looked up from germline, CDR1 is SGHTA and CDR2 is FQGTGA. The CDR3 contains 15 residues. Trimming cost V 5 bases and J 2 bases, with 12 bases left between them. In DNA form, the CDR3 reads TGTGCCAGCAGCACCGGACTACCTAACACCGGGGAGCTGTTTTTT. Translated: CASSTGLPNTGELFF. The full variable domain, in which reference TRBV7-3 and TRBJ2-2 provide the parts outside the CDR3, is GAGVSQTPSNKVTEKGKYVELRCDPISGHTALYWYRQSLGQGPEFLIYFQGTGAADDSGLPNDRFFAVRPEGSVSTLKIQRTERGDSAVYLCASSTGLPNTGELFFGEGSRLTVL.